Listed below are T cell receptor beta chains from one sample, sequenced in a study of naive and memory T cell subsets. Via MiXCR, TCRdb re-called the UMI-ligation and nested PCR reads, giving one row per CDR3 protein. The sample includes some 85,000 distinct CDR3 sequences, over 10% of them seen just once. The sample was central memory CD4+ T cells from blood. These receptors came from a human donor in good health. Both conserved end residues are part of each CDR3. A D gene is named only where the DNA matches it firmly. Size is omitted from some rows. Given values are once, few, many or a class for expanded clones.

d_gene,j_gene,v_gene,abundance,CDR3nt,CDR3aa
NA,TRBJ2-1,TRBV12-3/TRBV12-4,NA,TGTGCCAGCAGTTTAGGGGGGCCGGGGGCGCACAATGAGCAGTTCTTC,CASSLGGPGAHNEQFF
TRBD1,TRBJ2-7,TRBV9,NA,TGTGCCAGCAGCGCCTATTCCGGGACAGGGGGTTACGAGCAGTACTTC,CASSAYSGTGGYEQYF
NA,TRBJ2-5,TRBV5-1,NA,TGCGCCAGCAGCGAGGGGGGGGCAGAGACCCAGTACTTC,CASSEGGAETQYF
NA,TRBJ2-5,TRBV9,few,TGTGCCAGCAGCGTATCCAGAAACCAAGAGACCCAGTACTTC,CASSVSRNQETQYF
NA,TRBJ2-3,TRBV30,NA,TGTGCCTGGAGACCTATGGGAGGAGGAGGGCAGTATTTT,CAWRPMGGGGQYF
TRBD2,TRBJ2-1,TRBV20-1,NA,TGCAGTGCTAGAGACCGGACTAGCGGGACTAGTGAGCAGTTCTTC,CSARDRTSGTSEQFF
NA,TRBJ2-1,TRBV20-1,few,TGCAGTGCGGACCCCGGGACCACGAACTACAATGAGCAGTTCTTC,CSADPGTTNYNEQFF
NA,TRBJ1-4,TRBV20-1,many,TGCAGTGCTAGACTTGGGGGGCTGGGTGAAAAACTGTTTTTT,CSARLGGLGEKLFF
NA,TRBJ2-3,TRBV3-1,few,TGTGCCAGCAGCCCTTTGGGGCGGGTGGCGACAGATACGCAGTATTTT,CASSPLGRVATDTQYF
NA,TRBJ2-3,TRBV20-1,NA,TGCAGTGCTAGAAATAGCGTTGCGGGGCAGTATTTT,CSARNSVAGQYF
TRBD1,TRBJ1-2,TRBV4-2,NA,TGTGCCAGCAGCGACAAACGGACAGGGGGGGGAGGTGGCTACACCTTC,CASSDKRTGGGGGYTF
NA,TRBJ2-6,TRBV27,NA,TGTGCCAGCAGTTTCTCGAGTCGAATCTCTGGGGCCAACGTCCTGACTTTC,CASSFSSRISGANVLTF